A single sample gave rise to the 9 T cell receptor beta chains below, sequenced in a study of blood T cell repertoires in COVID-19. Profiling relied on immunoSEQ multiplex PCR, and the TCRdb table lists in-frame clones only, not all of them. The sample shows 300,000 or so clones, over 85% of them seen only once. The sample consisted of PBMCs or T cells enriched from blood (not recorded which). The receptors were sampled from a woman in her forties or fifties who had been exposed to COVID-19.

The rearrangement joins TRBV2 to TRBJ2-3, with TRBD2 as a possible D gene (6 bases). Germline-derived CDR1 and CDR2 are SNHLY and FYNNEI. This CDR3 has 14 residues. V was clipped by 1 base and J by 4 bases, with 9 bases between them. The CDR3 bases are TGTGCCAGCAGTGAAGGATGGGGGGCAGATACGCAGTATTTT. Translated, it gives CASSEGWGADTQYF.

The chain carries TRBV7-9 and TRBJ2-3; weak D call: TRBD2 (5 bases). Germline CDR1 is SEHNR and CDR2 is FQNEAQ (reference sequence). This CDR3 region has 15 residues. V lost 1 base and J lost 2, with 10 bases in between. The CDR3 spells CASSLEGRFTDTQYF. As DNA, the CDR3 is TGTGCCAGCAGCTTAGAAGGGAGATTCACAGATACGCAGTATTTT.

DNA for the CDR3: TGTGCCAGCAGTGAAGCAAGAGGGTATGGCTACACCTTC. As protein: CASSEARGYGYTF. The chain has TRBV2 and TRBJ1-2; no firm D call. V was cut by 0 bases and J by 5 bases, with 7 bases left in between. Germline CDR1 SNHLY, CDR2 FYNNEI. The CDR3 runs to 13 residues.

Only one count was recorded for this clone. The chain uses TRBV4-1 and TRBJ2-7; D may be TRBD1 (5 bases). This CDR3 region has 14 residues. The germline CDR1 and CDR2 sequences are MGHRA and YSYEKL. The V and J ends lost 0 bases and 2 bases respectively, with 8 bases between them. Here the CDR3 reads CASSQDSGTYEQYF. CDR3 nucleotides: TGCGCCAGCAGCCAAGATTCAGGGACCTACGAGCAGTACTTC.

The chain uses TRBV29-1 and TRBJ2-7; 8 nucleotides agree with TRBD2. Germline loops: CDR1 SQVTM, CDR2 ANQGSEA. CDR3 length: 14 amino acids. J lost 3 bases, V lost 7 bases, and 11 bases had no gene match. Here the CDR3 reads CSAYQQRGYYEQYF. The CDR3 DNA follows: TGCAGCGCCTATCAGCAGCGGGGGTACTACGAGCAGTACTTC.

J is TRBJ2-1 and V is TRBV14, with D perhaps TRBD1 (6 bases). V was pared by 2 bases and J by 3 bases, with 11 bases between. This CDR3 spans 15 amino acids. In germline, CDR1 is SGHDN, CDR2 FVKESK. The CDR3 loop reads CASSQTGYVYNEQFF. DNA of the CDR3: TGTGCCAGCAGCCAAACAGGGTATGTCTACAATGAGCAGTTCTTC. Complete variable domain (other parts from reference TRBV14 and TRBJ2-1): EAGVTQFPSHSVIEKGQTVTLRCDPISGHDNLYWYRRVMGKEIKFLLHFVKESKQDESGMPNNRFLAERTGGTYSTLKVQPAELEDSGVYFCASSQTGYVYNEQFFGPGTRLTVL.

The sample holds one count of this clone. The chain uses TRBV18 and TRBJ1-1; D is unclear. The V gene's germline CDR1 is KGHSH and CDR2 LQKENI. V lost 3 bases and J 2 bases, leaving 4 bases between the germline ends. The CDR3 has 12 amino acids. CDR3 loop: CASSPQNTEAFF. CDR3 DNA: TGTGCCAGCTCACCTCAAAACACTGAAGCTTTCTTT.

The chain has TRBV3-1 (or the pseudogene TRBV3-2) and TRBJ2-1; 9 nucleotides agree with TRBD2. The CDR3 totals 16 residues. The V and J ends lost 4 bases and 2 bases, in that order; junction bases with no gene match: 6. The germline V gene encodes CDR1 LGHDT and CDR2 YNNKEL (reference sequence). The CDR3 loop is CASSLRGGGAYNEQFF. The CDR3 DNA reads as TGTGCCAGCAGCCTCCGCGGCGGGGGGGCCTACAATGAGCAGTTCTTC.

The chain carries TRBV11-2 and TRBJ2-1; 9 nucleotides align to TRBD2. This CDR3 is 15 amino acids long. CDR1 and CDR2 (germline): SGHAT, FQNNGV. The V gene end was trimmed by 1 base and the J gene end by 7 bases; junction bases not matched to a gene: 5. CDR3 bases: TGTGCCAGCAGCTTAGGCGGGGGGGTTCGTAATGAGCAGTTCTTC. This sequence encodes CASSLGGGVRNEQFF.